The TCR beta chain under discussion was sequenced for a study of identical twins. V shed 4 bases, J shed 2 bases, and the junction held 0 bases outside the gene matches. Germline V gives CDR1 ENHRY, CDR2 SYGVKD. This CDR3 has 14 residues. This clonotype was seen a few times. TCRdb recomputed calls from the 5' RACE reads with MiXCR, one row per CDR3 protein. The sample includes some 590,000 distinct CDR3 sequences, 9.5% to 10% of them seen just once. The data were also submitted as part of a second study, on yellow fever vaccine responses in identical twins.

J is TRBJ2-7 and V is TRBV10-3; 12 nucleotides agree with TRBD2. The sequence was obtained from a woman aged 18-29 years in good health. Sequencing was carried out using PBMCs. Here the CDR3 reads CAISGTSGAYEQYF. The CDR3 DNA is TGTGCCATCAGTGGGACTAGCGGGGCCTACGAGCAGTACTTC.